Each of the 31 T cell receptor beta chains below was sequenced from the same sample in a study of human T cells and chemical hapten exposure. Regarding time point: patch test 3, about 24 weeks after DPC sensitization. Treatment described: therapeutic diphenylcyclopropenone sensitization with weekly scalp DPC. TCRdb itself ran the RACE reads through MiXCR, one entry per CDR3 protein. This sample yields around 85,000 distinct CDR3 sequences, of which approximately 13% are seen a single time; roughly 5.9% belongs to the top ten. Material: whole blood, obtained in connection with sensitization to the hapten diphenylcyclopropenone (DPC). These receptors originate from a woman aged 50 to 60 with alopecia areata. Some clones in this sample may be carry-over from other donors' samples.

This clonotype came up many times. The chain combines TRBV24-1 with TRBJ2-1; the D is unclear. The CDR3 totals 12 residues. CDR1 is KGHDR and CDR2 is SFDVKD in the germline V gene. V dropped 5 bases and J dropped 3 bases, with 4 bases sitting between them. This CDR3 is CATSAVYNEQFF. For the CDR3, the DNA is TGTGCCACCAGTGCTGTCTACAATGAGCAGTTCTTC.

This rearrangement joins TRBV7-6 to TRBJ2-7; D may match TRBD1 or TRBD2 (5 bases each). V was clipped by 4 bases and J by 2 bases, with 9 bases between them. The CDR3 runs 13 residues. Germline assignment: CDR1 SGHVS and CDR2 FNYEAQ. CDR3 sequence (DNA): TGTGCCAGCAGCTCGACGGGACCCTACGAGCAGTACTTC. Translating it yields CASSSTGPYEQYF.

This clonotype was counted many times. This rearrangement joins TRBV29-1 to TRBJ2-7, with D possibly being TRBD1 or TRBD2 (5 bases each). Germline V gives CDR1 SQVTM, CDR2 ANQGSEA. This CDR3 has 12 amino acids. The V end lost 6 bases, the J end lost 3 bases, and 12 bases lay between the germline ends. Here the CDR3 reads CSVGTSYYEQYF. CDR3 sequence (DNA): TGCAGCGTGGGGACGAGCTACTACGAGCAGTACTTC.

CDR3: CASSSTQGAGYEQYF. CDR3 nucleotides: TGCGCCAGCAGTTCCACACAGGGGGCTGGCTACGAGCAGTACTTC. The rearrangement joins TRBV10-1 to TRBJ2-7, with 9 positions matching TRBD1. The CDR3 consists of 15 residues. Germline V gene sequence: CDR1 WNHNN, CDR2 SYGVQD (reference sequence). After removal of 5 bases from V and 3 bases from J, the junction contained 8 bases not matched to a gene.

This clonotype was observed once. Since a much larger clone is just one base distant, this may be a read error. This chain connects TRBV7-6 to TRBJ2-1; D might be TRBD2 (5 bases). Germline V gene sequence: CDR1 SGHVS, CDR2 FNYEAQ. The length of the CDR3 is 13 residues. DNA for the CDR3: TGTGGCAGCAGCTTAGTAGCGTTTAATGAGCAGTTCTTC. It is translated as CGSSLVAFNEQFF.

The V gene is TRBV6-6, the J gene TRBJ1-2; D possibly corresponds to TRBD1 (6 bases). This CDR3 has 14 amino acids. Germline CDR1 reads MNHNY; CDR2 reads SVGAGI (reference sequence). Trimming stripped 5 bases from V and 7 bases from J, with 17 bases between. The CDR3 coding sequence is TGTGCCAGCAGTACCAGAGCAGGGGTTGCTGGCTACACCTTC. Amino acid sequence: CASSTRAGVAGYTF.

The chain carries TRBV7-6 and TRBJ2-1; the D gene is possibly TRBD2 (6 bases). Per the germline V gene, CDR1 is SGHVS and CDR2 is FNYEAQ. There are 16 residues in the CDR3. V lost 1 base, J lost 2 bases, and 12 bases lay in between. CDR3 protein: CASSLGGSGPYNEQFF. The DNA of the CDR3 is TGTGCCAGCAGCTTAGGTGGTAGCGGACCCTACAATGAGCAGTTCTTC.

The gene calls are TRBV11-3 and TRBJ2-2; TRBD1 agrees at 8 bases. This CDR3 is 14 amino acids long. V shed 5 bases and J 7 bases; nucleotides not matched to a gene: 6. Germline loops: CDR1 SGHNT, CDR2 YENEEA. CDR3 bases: TGTGCCAGCAGCCAGGGGGCGGCGGTCGGGGAGCTGTTTTTT. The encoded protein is CASSQGAAVGELFF.

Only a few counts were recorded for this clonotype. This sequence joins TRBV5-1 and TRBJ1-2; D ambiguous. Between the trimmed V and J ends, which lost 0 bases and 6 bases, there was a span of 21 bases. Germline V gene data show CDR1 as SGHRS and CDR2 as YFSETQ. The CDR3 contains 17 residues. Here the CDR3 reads CASSLDFGGRSEDGYTF. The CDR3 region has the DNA TGCGCCAGCAGCTTGGATTTCGGAGGCAGGTCAGAGGATGGCTACACCTTC.

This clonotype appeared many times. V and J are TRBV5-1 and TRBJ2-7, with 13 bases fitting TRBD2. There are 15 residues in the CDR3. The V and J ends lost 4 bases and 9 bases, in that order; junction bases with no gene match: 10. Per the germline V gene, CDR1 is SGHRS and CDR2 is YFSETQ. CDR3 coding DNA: TGCGCCAGCAGCCGCTCCGGGACTAGCGGGATTCGGCAGTACTTC. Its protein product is CASSRSGTSGIRQYF.

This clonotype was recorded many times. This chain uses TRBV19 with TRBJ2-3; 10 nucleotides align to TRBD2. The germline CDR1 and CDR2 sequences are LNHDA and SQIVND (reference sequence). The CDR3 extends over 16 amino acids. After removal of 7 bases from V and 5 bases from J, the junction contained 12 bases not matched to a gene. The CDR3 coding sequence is TGTGCCAGTACTTCGAGCGGGAGGGCTGAAATAGATACGCAGTATTTT. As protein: CASTSSGRAEIDTQYF.

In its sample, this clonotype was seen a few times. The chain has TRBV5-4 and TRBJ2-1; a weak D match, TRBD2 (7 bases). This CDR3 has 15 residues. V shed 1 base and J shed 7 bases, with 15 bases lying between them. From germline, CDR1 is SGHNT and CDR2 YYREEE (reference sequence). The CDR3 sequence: CASSLFGGRRNEQFF. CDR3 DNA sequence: TGTGCCAGCAGCTTGTTCGGGGGGCGCAGGAATGAGCAGTTCTTC.

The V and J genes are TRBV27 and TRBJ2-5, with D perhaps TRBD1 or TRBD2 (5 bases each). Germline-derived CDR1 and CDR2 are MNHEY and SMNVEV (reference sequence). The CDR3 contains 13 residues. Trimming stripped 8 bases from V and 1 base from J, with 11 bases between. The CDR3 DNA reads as TGTGCCAGCCGCTCGGGGCCCCAAGAGACCCAGTACTTC. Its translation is CASRSGPQETQYF.

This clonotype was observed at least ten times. In nucleotides, the CDR3 is TGTGCCAGCAGCGTAGCACTAGCGGGTTACGAGCAGTACTTC. This gives the protein CASSVALAGYEQYF. The V and J genes are TRBV9 and TRBJ2-7, with 9 bases fitting TRBD2. The germline gives CDR1 SGDLS, CDR2 YYNGEE. The CDR3 sequence is 14 residues long. After removal of 0 bases from V and 4 bases from J, the junction contained 2 bases not matched to a gene.

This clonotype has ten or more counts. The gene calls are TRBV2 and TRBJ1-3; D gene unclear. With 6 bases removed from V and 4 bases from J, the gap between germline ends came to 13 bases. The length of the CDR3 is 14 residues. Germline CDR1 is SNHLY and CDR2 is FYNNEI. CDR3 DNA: TGTGCCAGCAGAGGCCCTGTGAAGGGAAACACCATATATTTT. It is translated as CASRGPVKGNTIYF.

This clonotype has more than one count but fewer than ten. The CDR3 sequence: CSATPGLAGDRDTQYF. In nucleotides, the CDR3 is TGCAGTGCTACACCGGGACTAGCGGGAGATCGAGATACGCAGTATTTT. This chain links TRBV20-1 with TRBJ2-3, with 14 positions matching TRBD2. Trimming cost V 4 bases and J 5 bases; bases outside gene matches: 8. Per germline, CDR1 DFQATT and CDR2 SNEGSKA (reference sequence). This CDR3 is built from 16 residues.

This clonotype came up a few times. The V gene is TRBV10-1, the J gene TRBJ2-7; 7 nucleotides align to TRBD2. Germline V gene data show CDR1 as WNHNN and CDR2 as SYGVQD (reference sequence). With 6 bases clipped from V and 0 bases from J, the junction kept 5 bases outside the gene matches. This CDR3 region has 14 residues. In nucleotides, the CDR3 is TGCGCCAGCAGAGCCGGGACTAACTCCTACGAGCAGTACTTC. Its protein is CASRAGTNSYEQYF.

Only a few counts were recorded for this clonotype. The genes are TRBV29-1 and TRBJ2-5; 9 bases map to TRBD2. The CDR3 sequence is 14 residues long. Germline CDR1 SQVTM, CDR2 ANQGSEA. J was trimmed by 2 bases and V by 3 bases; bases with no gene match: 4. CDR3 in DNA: TGCAGCGTTGAGCCTAGCGGGAAACAAGAGACCCAGTACTTC. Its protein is CSVEPSGKQETQYF. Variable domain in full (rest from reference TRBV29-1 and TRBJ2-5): SAVISQKPSRDICQRGTSLTIQCQVDSQVTMMFWYRQQPGQSLTLIATANQGSEATYESGFVIDKFPISRPNLTFSTLTVSNMSPEDSSIYLCSVEPSGKQETQYFGPGTRLLVL.

CDR3 loop: CASRERIRNAEQYF. As DNA, the CDR3 is TGTGCCAGCAGAGAACGGATAAGGAACGCCGAGCAGTACTTC. This chain joins TRBV2 and TRBJ2-7; no clear D. The germline V gene has CDR1 SNHLY and CDR2 FYNNEI. The CDR3 has 14 amino acids. The ends were cut back, 6 bases at V and 6 bases at J, with 18 bases in the middle.

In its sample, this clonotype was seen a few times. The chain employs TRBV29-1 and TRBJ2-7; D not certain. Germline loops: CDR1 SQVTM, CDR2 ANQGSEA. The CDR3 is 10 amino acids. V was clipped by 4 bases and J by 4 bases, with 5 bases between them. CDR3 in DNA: TGCAGCGTTGCCAATTACGAGCAGTACTTC. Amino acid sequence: CSVANYEQYF.

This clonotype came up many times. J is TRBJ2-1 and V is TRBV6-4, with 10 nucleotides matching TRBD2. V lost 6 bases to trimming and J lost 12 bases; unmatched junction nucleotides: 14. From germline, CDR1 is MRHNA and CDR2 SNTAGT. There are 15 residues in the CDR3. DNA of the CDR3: TGTGCCAGCAGCGTCTCCGGGACTAGCGCTATGGCGCAGTTCTTC. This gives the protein CASSVSGTSAMAQFF.

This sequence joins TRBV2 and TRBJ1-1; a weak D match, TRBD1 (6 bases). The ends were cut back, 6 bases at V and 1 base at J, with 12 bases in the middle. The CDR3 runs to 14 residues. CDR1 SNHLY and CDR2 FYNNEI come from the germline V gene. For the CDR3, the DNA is TGTGCCAGCAGAGTTGGACAGTCGAACACTGAAGCTTTCTTT. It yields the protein CASRVGQSNTEAFF. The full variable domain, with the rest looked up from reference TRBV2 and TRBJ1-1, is EPEVTQTPSHQVTQMGQEVILRCVPISNHLYFYWYRQILGQKVEFLVSFYNNEISEKSEIFDDQFSVERPDGSNFTLKIRSTKLEDSAMYFCASRVGQSNTEAFFGQGTRLTVV.

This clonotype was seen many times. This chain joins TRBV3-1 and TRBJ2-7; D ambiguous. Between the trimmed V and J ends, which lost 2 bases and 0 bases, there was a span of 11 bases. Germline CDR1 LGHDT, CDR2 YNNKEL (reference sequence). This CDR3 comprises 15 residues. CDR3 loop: CASSQSAVLSYEQYF. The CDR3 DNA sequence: TGTGCCAGCAGCCAATCGGCGGTTCTCTCCTACGAGCAGTACTTC.

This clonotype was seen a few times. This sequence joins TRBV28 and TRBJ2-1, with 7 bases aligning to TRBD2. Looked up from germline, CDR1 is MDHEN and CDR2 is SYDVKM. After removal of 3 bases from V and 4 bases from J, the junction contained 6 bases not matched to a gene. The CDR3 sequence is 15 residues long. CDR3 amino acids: CASSLPSGVYNEQFF. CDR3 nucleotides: TGTGCCAGCAGTTTGCCTAGCGGTGTATACAATGAGCAGTTCTTC. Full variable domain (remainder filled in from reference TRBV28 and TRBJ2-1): DVKVTQSSRYLVKRTGEKVFLECVQDMDHENMFWYRQDPGLGLRLIYFSYDVKMKEKGDIPEGYSVSREKKERFSLILESASTNQTSMYLCASSLPSGVYNEQFFGPGTRLTVL.

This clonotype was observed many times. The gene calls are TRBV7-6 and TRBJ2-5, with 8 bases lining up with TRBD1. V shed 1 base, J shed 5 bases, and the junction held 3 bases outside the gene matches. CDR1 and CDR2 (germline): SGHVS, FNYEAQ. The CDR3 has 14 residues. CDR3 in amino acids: CASSLGTGTETQYF. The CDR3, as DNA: TGTGCCAGCAGCTTAGGGACAGGGACCGAGACCCAGTACTTC.

CDR3 in DNA: TGTGCCAGCAGCGAAAGCCCGGGAGCCCGGGGGGAGCAGTACTTC. Its protein product is CASSESPGARGEQYF. The gene calls are TRBV5-5 and TRBJ2-7, with a tentative D call TRBD2 (6 bases). Germline V gene sequence: CDR1 SGHKS, CDR2 YYEKEE (reference sequence). Trimming shortened V by 4 bases and J by 7 bases, and 21 bases separated the two germline ends. The CDR3 sequence is 15 residues long.

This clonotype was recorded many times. The CDR3 DNA reads TGTGCCAGCAGCTTAGTTCCGGGTTCCCTCCACTTT. Translating gives CASSLVPGSLHF. The chain employs TRBV7-6 and TRBJ1-6, with D unresolved. Trimming stripped 1 base from V and 14 bases from J, with 9 bases between. CDR3 length: 12 amino acids. CDR1 is SGHVS, CDR2 FNYEAQ, per germline.

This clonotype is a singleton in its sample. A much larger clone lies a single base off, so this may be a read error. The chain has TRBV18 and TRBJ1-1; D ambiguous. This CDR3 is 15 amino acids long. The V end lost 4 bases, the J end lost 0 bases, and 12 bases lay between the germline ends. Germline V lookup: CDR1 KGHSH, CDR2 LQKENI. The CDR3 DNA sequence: TGTGCCAGCTCACAGGTGCCGATTATGAACACTGAAGCTTTCTTT. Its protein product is CASSQVPIMNTEAFF.

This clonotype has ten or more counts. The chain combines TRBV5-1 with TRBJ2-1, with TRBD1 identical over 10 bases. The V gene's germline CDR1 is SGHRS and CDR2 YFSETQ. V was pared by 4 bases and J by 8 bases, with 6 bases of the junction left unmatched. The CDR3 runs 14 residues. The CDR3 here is CASSAGQGYDEQFF. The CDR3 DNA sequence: TGCGCCAGCAGCGCGGGACAGGGGTACGATGAGCAGTTCTTC.

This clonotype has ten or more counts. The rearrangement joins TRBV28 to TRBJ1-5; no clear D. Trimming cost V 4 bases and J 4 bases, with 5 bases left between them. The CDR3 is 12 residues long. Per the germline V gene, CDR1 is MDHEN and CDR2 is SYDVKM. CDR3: CASSSTNQPQHF. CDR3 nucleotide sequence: TGTGCCAGCAGTTCCACAAATCAGCCCCAGCATTTT.

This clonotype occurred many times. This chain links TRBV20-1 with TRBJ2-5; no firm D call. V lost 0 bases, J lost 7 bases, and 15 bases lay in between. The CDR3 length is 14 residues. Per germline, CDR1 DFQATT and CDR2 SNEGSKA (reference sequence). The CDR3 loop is CSARDLASFVTQYF. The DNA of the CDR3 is TGCAGTGCTAGAGATCTCGCCAGCTTTGTGACCCAGTACTTC.